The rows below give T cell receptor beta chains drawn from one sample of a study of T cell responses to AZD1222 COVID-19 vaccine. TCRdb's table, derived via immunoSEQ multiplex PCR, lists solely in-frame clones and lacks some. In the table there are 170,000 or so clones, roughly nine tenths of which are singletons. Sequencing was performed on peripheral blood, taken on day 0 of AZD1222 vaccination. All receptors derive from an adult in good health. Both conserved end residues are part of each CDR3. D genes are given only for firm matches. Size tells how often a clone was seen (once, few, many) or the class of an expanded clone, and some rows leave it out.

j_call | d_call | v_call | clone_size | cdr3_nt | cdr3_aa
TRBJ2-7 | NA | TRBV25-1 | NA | TGTGCCAGCAGCCTCACAGAGCTCCGGGGGCAGTACTTC | CASSLTELRGQYF
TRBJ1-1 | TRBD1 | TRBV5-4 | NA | TGTGCCAGCAGCGTACCGGGACAGGGGGCTTTCTTT | CASSVPGQGAFF
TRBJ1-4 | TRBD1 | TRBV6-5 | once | TGTGCCAGCAGCTCGACAGGGAGCTTTAATGAAAAACTGTTTTTT | CASSSTGSFNEKLFF
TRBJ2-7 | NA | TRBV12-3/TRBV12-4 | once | TGTGCCAGCAGTTACTCCTACGAGCAGTACTTC | CASSYSYEQYF
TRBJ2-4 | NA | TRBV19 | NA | TGTGCCAGTAGTATTAAGAGTTGGTCCCTGAGTGAGGCCAAAAACATTCAGTACTTC | CASSIKSWSLSEAKNIQYF
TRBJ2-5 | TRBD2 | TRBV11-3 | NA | TGTGCCAGCAGCTTGCGGGGGGGGCAGGAGACCCAGTACTTC | CASSLRGGQETQYF
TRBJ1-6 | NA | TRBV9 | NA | TGTGCCAGCAGCGTAGCAAGGGAGGGTAATTCACCCCTCCACTTT | CASSVAREGNSPLHF
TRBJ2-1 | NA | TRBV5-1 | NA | TGCGCCAGCAGCTTGATCGGGGGGCGCTCCTACAATGAGCAGTTCTTC | CASSLIGGRSYNEQFF
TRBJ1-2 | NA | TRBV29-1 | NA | TGCAGCGTACAGGTTGACTATGTCTACACCTTC | CSVQVDYVYTF
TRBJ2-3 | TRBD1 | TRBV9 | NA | TGTGCCAGCAGCGTAGCAGGGGGCGCAGATACGCAGTATTTT | CASSVAGGADTQYF
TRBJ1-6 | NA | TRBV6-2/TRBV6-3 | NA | TGTGCCAGCAGCAGGCTGGATAATTCACCCCTCCACTTT | CASSRLDNSPLHF
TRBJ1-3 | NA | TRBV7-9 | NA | TGTGCCAGCAGTTTCGGGCAGAACCCCTTCTCTGGAAACACCATATATTTT | CASSFGQNPFSGNTIYF
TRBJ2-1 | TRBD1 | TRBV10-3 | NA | TGTGCCATCAGTGAGTCGGGCAGGACAGGATACAATGAGCAGTTCTTC | CAISESGRTGYNEQFF
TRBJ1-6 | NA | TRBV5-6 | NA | TGTGCCAGCAGCTCTGGACCGGGCTCACCCCTCCACTTT | CASSSGPGSPLHF
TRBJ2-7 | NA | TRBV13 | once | TGTGCCAGCAGCCCCCAGGCAGCATACGAGCAGTACTTC | CASSPQAAYEQYF
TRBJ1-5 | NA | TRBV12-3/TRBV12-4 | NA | TGTGCCAGCAGTTTAAATCGGGGGCAGCCCCAGCATTTT | CASSLNRGQPQHF
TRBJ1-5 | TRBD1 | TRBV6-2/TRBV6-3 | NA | TGTGCCAGCAGCGGGACAGGCCGGTTTCAGCCCCAGCATTTT | CASSGTGRFQPQHF
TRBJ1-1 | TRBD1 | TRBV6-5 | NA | TGTGCCAGCAGTTACTCGCCCAGGGGGGGAACTGAAGCTTTCTTT | CASSYSPRGGTEAFF
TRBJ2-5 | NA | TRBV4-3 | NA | TGCGCCAGCAGCCAGACCACAGCACAAGAGACCCAGTACTTC | CASSQTTAQETQYF
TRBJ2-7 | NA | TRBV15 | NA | TGTGCCACCAGCAGAGAGACCCTTCGGAACGAGCAGTACTTC | CATSRETLRNEQYF
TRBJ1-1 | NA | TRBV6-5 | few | TGTGCCAGCAGTTACGACCGCAGGGACATGAACACTGAAGCTTTCTTT | CASSYDRRDMNTEAFF